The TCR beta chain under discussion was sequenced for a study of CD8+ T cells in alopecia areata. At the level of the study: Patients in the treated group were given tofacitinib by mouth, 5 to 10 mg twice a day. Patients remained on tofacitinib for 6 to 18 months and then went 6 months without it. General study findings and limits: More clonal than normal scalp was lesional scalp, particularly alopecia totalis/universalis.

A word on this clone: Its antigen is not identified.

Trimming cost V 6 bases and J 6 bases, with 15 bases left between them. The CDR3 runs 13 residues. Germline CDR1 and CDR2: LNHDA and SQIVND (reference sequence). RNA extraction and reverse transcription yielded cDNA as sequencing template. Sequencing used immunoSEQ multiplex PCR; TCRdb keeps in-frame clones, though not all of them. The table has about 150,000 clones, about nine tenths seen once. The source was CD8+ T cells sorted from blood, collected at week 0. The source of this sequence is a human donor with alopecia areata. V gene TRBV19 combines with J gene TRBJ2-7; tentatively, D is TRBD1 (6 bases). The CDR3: CASSITYRVEQYF. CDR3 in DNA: TGTGCCAGTAGCATCACCTACAGGGTCGAGCAGTACTTC. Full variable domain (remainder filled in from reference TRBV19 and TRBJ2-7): DGGITQSPKYLFRKEGQNVTLSCEQNLNHDAMYWYRQDPGQGLRLIYYSQIVNDFQKGDIAEGYSVSREKKESFPLTVTSAQKNPTAFYLCASSITYRVEQYFGPGTRLTVT.